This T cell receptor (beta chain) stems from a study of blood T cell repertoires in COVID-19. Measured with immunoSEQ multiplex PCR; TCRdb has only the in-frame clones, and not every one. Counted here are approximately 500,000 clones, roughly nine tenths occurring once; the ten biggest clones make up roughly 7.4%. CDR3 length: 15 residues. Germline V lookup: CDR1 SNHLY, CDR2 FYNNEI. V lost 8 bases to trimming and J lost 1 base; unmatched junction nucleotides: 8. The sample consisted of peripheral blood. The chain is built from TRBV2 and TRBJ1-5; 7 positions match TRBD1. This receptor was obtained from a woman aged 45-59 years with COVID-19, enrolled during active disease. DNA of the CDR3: TGTGCCAGCGTGCGGGAGGGGGCGAGCAATCAGCCCCAGCATTTT. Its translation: CASVREGASNQPQHF.